This entry lists 30 T cell receptor beta chains sequenced from one sample in a study of human T cells and chemical hapten exposure. Noted time point: pre-sensitization, week 0. Stated treatment: therapeutic diphenylcyclopropenone sensitization with weekly scalp DPC. TCRdb fed the RACE reads into MiXCR, producing one record per CDR3 protein. This table holds roughly 250,000 distinct CDR3 sequences, over 8% found once. The starting material was whole blood, obtained in connection with sensitization to the hapten diphenylcyclopropenone (DPC). The receptors originated from a woman aged 40 to 50 with alopecia areata. Some clones in this sample may be carry-over from other donors' samples.

This clonotype was detected only a few times. The chain uses TRBV6-5 and TRBJ2-2; D remains unclear. The V end lost 0 bases, the J end lost 6 bases, and 5 bases lay between the germline ends. Looked up from germline, CDR1 is MNHEY and CDR2 is SVGAGI. This CDR3 comprises 13 residues. The CDR3 is CASSYSFSGELFF. CDR3 DNA sequence: TGTGCCAGCAGTTACTCGTTCTCCGGGGAGCTGTTTTTT.

V gene TRBV7-2 combines with J gene TRBJ2-7; possibly TRBD2 for D (5 bases). There are 14 residues in the CDR3. Germline CDR1 and CDR2: SGHTA and FQGNSA. Trimming shortened V by 5 bases and J by 3 bases, and 14 bases separated the two germline ends. The CDR3 DNA follows: TGTGCCAGCAGCCGGAGCGGATTCCTCTACGAGCAGTACTTC. As protein: CASSRSGFLYEQYF.

In this sample, this clonotype turned up a few times. This chain uses TRBV4-2 with TRBJ2-3; D perhaps matches TRBD2 (6 bases). V dropped 1 base and J dropped 1 base, with 9 bases sitting between them. The CDR3 length is 15 residues. CDR1 is LGHNA, CDR2 YNFKEQ, per germline. The CDR3 loop is CASSQGLEGTDTQYF. The CDR3 region has the DNA TGTGCCAGCAGCCAAGGACTAGAGGGCACAGATACGCAGTATTTT.

This clonotype showed up many times. The J gene is TRBJ2-3, the V gene TRBV28; D gene ambiguous. Germline CDR1 is MDHEN and CDR2 is SYDVKM. There are 13 residues in the CDR3. Trimming removed 5 bases from V and 4 bases from J, with 10 bases in between. As DNA, the CDR3 is TGTGCCAGCAGTCCACTAAGTCCAGATACGCAGTATTTT. It yields the protein CASSPLSPDTQYF.

This sequence joins TRBV7-8 and TRBJ2-7; D not resolved. The CDR3 has 13 residues. CDR1 is SGHVS, CDR2 FQNEAQ, per germline. Trimming removed 1 base from V and 3 bases from J, with 7 bases in between. The CDR3 loop is CASSLEGIYEQYF. The CDR3 DNA reads as TGTGCCAGCAGCTTAGAAGGGATCTACGAGCAGTACTTC.

This clonotype was seen repeatedly, ten times or more. This chain uses TRBV28 with TRBJ2-7, with D possibly being TRBD1 or TRBD2 (6 bases each). This CDR3 has 12 amino acids. Trimming took 2 bases from V and 6 from J, leaving 8 bases between them. Germline V gives CDR1 MDHEN, CDR2 SYDVKM. The chain's CDR3 is CASSLGGPEQYF. The DNA of the CDR3 is TGTGCCAGCAGTTTAGGGGGGCCCGAGCAGTACTTC.

This clonotype was detected a few times. V and J are TRBV12-3 or TRBV12-4 and TRBJ1-4; D remains ambiguous. This CDR3 is 14 amino acids long. The V and J ends lost 2 bases and 8 bases respectively, with 12 bases between them. The CDR3 is CASSLLVAREKLFF. The CDR3 DNA sequence: TGTGCCAGCAGTTTACTGGTGGCGCGCGAAAAACTGTTTTTT.

Only a few counts were recorded for this clonotype. J is TRBJ1-3 and V is TRBV10-3; D remains ambiguous. This CDR3 comprises 15 residues. Trimming stripped 5 bases from V and 0 bases from J, with 11 bases between. The germline V gene encodes CDR1 ENHRY and CDR2 SYGVKD. The CDR3 loop reads CAISPNLGSGNTIYF. The CDR3 nucleotides read TGTGCCATCAGTCCCAATTTGGGCTCTGGAAACACCATATATTTT.

V and J are TRBV12-3 or TRBV12-4 and TRBJ2-3; TRBD1 matches 7 bases. The CDR3 extends over 12 amino acids. V trimming: 4 bases; J trimming: 8 bases; junction bases outside the gene matches: 3. In DNA form, the CDR3 reads TGTGCCAGCAGTTCGTACAGGGGTACGCAGTATTTT. This codes for CASSSYRGTQYF.

The chain couples TRBV29-1 to TRBJ2-1; 7 bases line up with TRBD2. The CDR3 contains 12 residues. Germline CDR1 is SQVTM and CDR2 is ANQGSEA. V was clipped by 3 bases and J by 8 bases; unmatched bases: 4. The CDR3 DNA reads TGCAGCGTTGAGCCTGCGGGAGATGAGCAGTTCTTC. This encodes CSVEPAGDEQFF.

The sample holds many counts of this clonotype. This chain connects TRBV9 to TRBJ2-7; no firm D call. CDR1 is SGDLS and CDR2 is YYNGEE in the germline V gene. The V end was cut by 4 bases, the J end by 2 bases, with 16 bases between. The CDR3 loop spans 15 amino acids. The CDR3 DNA sequence: TGTGCCAGCAGCCCAGACACTAACACTGCCTACGAGCAGTACTTC. Translating gives CASSPDTNTAYEQYF.

This chain links TRBV27 with TRBJ1-5; D possibly corresponds to TRBD1 (6 bases). V was trimmed by 3 bases and J by 6 bases, leaving 12 bases between them. The CDR3 consists of 14 residues. The germline V gene has CDR1 MNHEY and CDR2 SMNVEV (reference sequence). CDR3 sequence (DNA): TGTGCCAGCAGTTTCGCCGGAGGGGGTCAGCCCCAGCATTTT. Protein product: CASSFAGGGQPQHF.

The chain has TRBV2 and TRBJ2-4; D perhaps matches TRBD1 (6 bases). CDR1 is SNHLY, CDR2 FYNNEI, per germline. Trimming stripped 10 bases from V and 0 bases from J, with 10 bases between. The CDR3 is 13 amino acids. CDR3: CATQGLAKNIQYF. The CDR3 DNA reads as TGTGCCACACAGGGTTTAGCCAAAAACATTCAGTACTTC.

This clonotype was recorded at least ten times. This sequence joins TRBV7-9 and TRBJ2-7; weak D call: TRBD2 (6 bases). From germline, CDR1 is SEHNR and CDR2 FQNEAQ (reference sequence). V was pared by 5 bases and J by 8 bases, with 19 bases between. The CDR3 has 14 amino acids. As DNA, the CDR3 is TGTGCCAGCAGCCCTAGGGGAGGTACCCTCCAGCAGTACTTC. This translates into CASSPRGGTLQQYF. Combining the CDR3 with reference TRBV7-9 and TRBJ2-7 gives the whole variable domain DTGVSQNPRHKITKRGQNVTFRCDPISEHNRLYWYRQTLGQGPEFLTYFQNEAQLEKSRLLSDRFSAERPKGSFSTLEIQRTEQGDSAMYLCASSPRGGTLQQYFGPGTRLTVT.

The chain carries TRBV29-1 and TRBJ2-7, with 7 bases lining up with TRBD1. The V gene end was trimmed by 6 bases and the J gene end by 7 bases; junction bases not matched to a gene: 12. Germline-derived CDR1 and CDR2 are SQVTM and ANQGSEA. The CDR3 spans 13 residues. The CDR3 loop is CSVAGDRMGEQYF. CDR3 bases: TGCAGCGTCGCCGGGGACAGAATGGGGGAGCAGTACTTC.

This clonotype has more than one count but fewer than ten. V gene TRBV7-9 combines with J gene TRBJ2-1; D possibly corresponds to TRBD2 (6 bases). Per germline, CDR1 SEHNR and CDR2 FQNEAQ (reference sequence). The CDR3 has 13 residues. V lost 5 bases and J 7 bases, leaving 12 bases between the germline ends. Written as DNA, the CDR3 is TGTGCCAGCAGCCCCGCGGGGTTGAATGAGCAGTTCTTC. Its translation: CASSPAGLNEQFF.

On this clonotype itself: One end of the junction does not line up with germline, which may come from a read error. The chain is built from TRBV27 and TRBJ2-5, with 7 bases fitting TRBD1. Germline CDR1 reads MNHEY; CDR2 reads SMNVEV (reference sequence). This CDR3 has 14 residues. This CDR3 reads CPSSLSRQGETQYF. As DNA, the CDR3 is TGTCCCAGCAGTTTATCCCGACAGGGAGAGACCCAGTACTTC.

J is TRBJ2-2 and V is TRBV9; possible D gene TRBD1, 6 bases. Germline loops: CDR1 SGDLS, CDR2 YYNGEE. The germline V and J ends were trimmed by 1 base and 2 bases, with 9 bases remaining between them. CDR3 length equals 15 residues. The CDR3 DNA sequence: TGTGCCAGCAGCGTACAGGGGAGCAACACCGGGGAGCTGTTTTTT. It specifies CASSVQGSNTGELFF.

At least ten counts were recorded for this clonotype. The rearrangement links TRBV7-2 to TRBJ2-3; 10 bases are shared with TRBD2. Looked up from germline, CDR1 is SGHTA and CDR2 is FQGNSA. The CDR3 runs to 15 residues. V gave up 3 bases and J gave up 0 bases; unmatched junction bases: 0. The CDR3 nucleotides read TGTGCCAGCAGCTTGACTAGCGGGAGCACAGATACGCAGTATTTT. It codes for CASSLTSGSTDTQYF. Supplemented by reference TRBV7-2 and TRBJ2-3, the full variable domain reads GAGVSQSPSNKVTEKGKDVELRCDPISGHTALYWYRQSLGQGLEFLIYFQGNSAPDKSGLPSDRFSAERTGGSVSTLTIQRTQQEDSAVYLCASSLTSGSTDTQYFGPGTRLTVL.

This clonotype was observed a handful of times. In DNA form, the CDR3 reads TGTGCCAGCAGCTCGGGACCGGCAGAGACCCAGTACTTC. It is translated as CASSSGPAETQYF. This chain links TRBV7-2 with TRBJ2-5; D may match TRBD1 or TRBD2 (5 bases each). Trimming removed 4 bases from V and 4 bases from J, with 10 bases in between. This CDR3 spans 13 amino acids. In germline, CDR1 is SGHTA, CDR2 FQGNSA. Variable domain in full (rest from reference TRBV7-2 and TRBJ2-5): GAGVSQSPSNKVTEKGKDVELRCDPISGHTALYWYRQSLGQGLEFLIYFQGNSAPDKSGLPSDRFSAERTGGSVSTLTIQRTQQEDSAVYLCASSSGPAETQYFGPGTRLLVL.

This clonotype was counted a few times. V usage is TRBV7-9 and J usage is TRBJ2-5; D is unresolved. This CDR3 region has 15 residues. The germline CDR1 and CDR2 sequences are SEHNR and FQNEAQ (reference sequence). Trimming took 4 bases from V and 5 from J, leaving 17 bases between them. CDR3 region: CASSSIPRAGETQYF. The CDR3 DNA reads TGTGCCAGCAGCTCTATCCCACGAGCCGGTGAGACCCAGTACTTC.

The gene calls are TRBV7-8 and TRBJ2-5; D gene ambiguous. In germline, CDR1 is SGHVS, CDR2 FQNEAQ. V was clipped by 5 bases and J by 0 bases, with 10 bases between them. The CDR3 loop spans 14 amino acids. CDR3 sequence (DNA): TGTGCCAGCAGCCGAACCTTATACCAAGAGACCCAGTACTTC. This sequence encodes CASSRTLYQETQYF. The full variable domain, completed using reference TRBV7-8 and TRBJ2-5, is GAGVSQSPRYKVAKRGQDVALRCDPISGHVSLFWYQQALGQGPEFLTYFQNEAQLDKSGLPSDRFFAERPEGSVSTLKIQRTQQEDSAVYLCASSRTLYQETQYFGPGTRLLVL.

This clonotype appeared many times. This rearrangement joins TRBV27 to TRBJ2-7; 11 bases fit TRBD2. V lost 4 bases to trimming and J lost 6 bases; unmatched junction nucleotides: 8. CDR1 is MNHEY, CDR2 SMNVEV, per germline (reference sequence). The CDR3 has 15 residues. For the CDR3, the DNA is TGTGCCAGCAGTTCAGGGACTAGCGGAAATGGCGAGCAGTACTTC. Translating gives CASSSGTSGNGEQYF.

There are a few counts of this clonotype. The chain links TRBV28 to TRBJ1-3; 9 bases agree with TRBD1. The CDR3 runs to 15 residues. Germline CDR1 and CDR2: MDHEN and SYDVKM. V gave up 8 bases and J gave up 3 bases; unmatched junction bases: 8. CDR3 sequence: CASGPDRGNGNTIYF. The DNA for the CDR3 is TGTGCCAGCGGGCCTGACAGGGGGAATGGAAACACCATATATTTT.

This clonotype has just a few counts. The CDR3 reads CASSLITGSSPLHF. The CDR3 DNA follows: TGCGCCAGCAGCCTCATTACAGGATCCTCACCCCTCCACTTT. The chain carries TRBV4-3 and TRBJ1-6; TRBD1 might be the D (5 bases). The CDR3 is 14 amino acids. From germline, CDR1 is LGHNA and CDR2 YSLEER. The V gene lost 4 bases and the J gene lost 10 bases, with 14 bases spanning the gap.

The chain recombines TRBV14 with TRBJ1-1; the D is unclear. Between the trimmed V and J ends, which lost 2 bases and 0 bases, there was a span of 16 bases. The germline V gene encodes CDR1 SGHDN and CDR2 FVKESK. This CDR3 has 17 residues. CDR3 nucleotides: TGTGCCAGCAGCCAATTGTCCGCAGGATACCTGAACACTGAAGCTTTCTTT. Its translation is CASSQLSAGYLNTEAFF.

This clonotype was recorded a few times. V and J are TRBV20-1 and TRBJ1-6, with unresolved D. Germline loops: CDR1 DFQATT, CDR2 SNEGSKA (reference sequence). The V and J ends lost 6 bases and 5 bases respectively, with 17 bases between them. This CDR3 is 15 amino acids long. The CDR3 DNA reads TGCAGTGCCCGGACCCTGGGAATAAATAATTCACCCCTCCACTTT. Its translation: CSARTLGINNSPLHF.

This clonotype was picked up a small number of times. The V and J genes are TRBV4-3 and TRBJ2-7; D is possibly TRBD2 (5 bases). This CDR3 spans 17 amino acids. Germline CDR1 LGHNA, CDR2 YSLEER. V dropped 1 base and J dropped 1 base, with 17 bases sitting between them. CDR3: CASSQVLGERLSYEQYF. The CDR3 region has the DNA TGCGCCAGCAGCCAAGTTCTTGGGGAGCGGTTATCCTACGAGCAGTACTTC.

This clonotype was picked up a small number of times. This chain connects TRBV7-2 to TRBJ2-7, with 9 bases matching TRBD1. Trimming at V came to 5 bases and at J to 0 bases, leaving 11 bases not matched to a gene. The CDR3 runs to 17 residues. The germline CDR1 and CDR2 sequences are SGHTA and FQGNSA. The CDR3 coding sequence is TGTGCCAGCAGCCGCTCCCGGGACAGGGCGAGCTCCTACGAGCAGTACTTC. Residues: CASSRSRDRASSYEQYF.

This chain joins TRBV6-2 or TRBV6-3 and TRBJ1-5; 8 bases fit TRBD1. The length of the CDR3 is 15 residues. V shed 2 bases, J shed 5 bases, and the junction held 5 bases outside the gene matches. Germline CDR1 MNHEY, CDR2 SVGEGT. For the CDR3, the DNA is TGTGCCAGCAGTTACCCTGGACAGGGCTATCAGCCCCAGCATTTT. Amino acids: CASSYPGQGYQPQHF.